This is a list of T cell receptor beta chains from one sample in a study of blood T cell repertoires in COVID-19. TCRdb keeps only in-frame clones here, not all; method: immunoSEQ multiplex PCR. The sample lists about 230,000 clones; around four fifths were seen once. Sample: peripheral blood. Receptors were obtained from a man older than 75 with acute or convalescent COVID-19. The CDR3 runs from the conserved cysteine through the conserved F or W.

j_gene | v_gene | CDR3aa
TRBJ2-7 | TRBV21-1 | CASSKLGDRADDDEQYF
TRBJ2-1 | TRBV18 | CASSQTNNEQFF
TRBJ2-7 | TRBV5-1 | CASSENYEQYF
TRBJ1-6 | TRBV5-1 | CASSFEVSYNSPLHF
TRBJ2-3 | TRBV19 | CASSMQGTPNTDTQYF
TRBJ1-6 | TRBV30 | CALGTGGDSPLHF
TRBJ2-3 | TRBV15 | CATSSLMAGSGTDTQYF
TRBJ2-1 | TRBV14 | CASSQGGRGGQFF
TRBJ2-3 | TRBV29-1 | CSVGGLGSDTQYF
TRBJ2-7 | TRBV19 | CASSPLGGGTEQYF
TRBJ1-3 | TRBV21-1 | CASSKRDSHSGESSGNTIYF
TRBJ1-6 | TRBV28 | CASSFSQGASSPLHF
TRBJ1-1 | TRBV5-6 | CASSLLGAGSVTEAFF
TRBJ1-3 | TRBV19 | CASSGTSGNTIYF
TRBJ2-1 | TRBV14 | CASSLNRDRKINEQFF
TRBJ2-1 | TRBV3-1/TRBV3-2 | CASSRNSGLGSYNEQFF
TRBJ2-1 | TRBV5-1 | CASSLTSGSYNEQFF
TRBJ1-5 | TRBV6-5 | CASSRDRAINQPQHF
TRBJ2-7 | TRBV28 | CASSSGLAGGSYSYEQYF
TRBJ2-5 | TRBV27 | CASSLRRTEETQYF
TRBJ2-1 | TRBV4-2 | CASSQDPWTSGGFTYNEQFF
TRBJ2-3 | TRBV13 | CASSLVGDTDTQYF